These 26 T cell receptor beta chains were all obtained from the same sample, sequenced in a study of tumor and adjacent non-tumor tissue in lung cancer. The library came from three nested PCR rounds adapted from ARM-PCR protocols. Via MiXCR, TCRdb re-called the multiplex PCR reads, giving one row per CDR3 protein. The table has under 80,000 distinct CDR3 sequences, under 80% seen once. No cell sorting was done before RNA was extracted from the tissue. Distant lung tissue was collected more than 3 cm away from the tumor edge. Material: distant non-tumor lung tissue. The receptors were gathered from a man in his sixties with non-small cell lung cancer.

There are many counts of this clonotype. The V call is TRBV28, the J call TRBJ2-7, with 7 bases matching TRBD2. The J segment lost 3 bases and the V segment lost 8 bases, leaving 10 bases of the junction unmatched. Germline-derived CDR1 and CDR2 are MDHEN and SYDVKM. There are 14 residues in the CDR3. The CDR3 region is CASRRGLLDYEQYF. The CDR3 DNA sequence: TGTGCCAGCCGGAGGGGACTACTAGACTACGAGCAGTACTTC. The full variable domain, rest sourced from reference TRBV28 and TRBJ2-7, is DVKVTQSSRYLVKRTGEKVFLECVQDMDHENMFWYRQDPGLGLRLIYFSYDVKMKEKGDIPEGYSVSREKKERFSLILESASTNQTSMYLCASRRGLLDYEQYFGPGTRLTVT.

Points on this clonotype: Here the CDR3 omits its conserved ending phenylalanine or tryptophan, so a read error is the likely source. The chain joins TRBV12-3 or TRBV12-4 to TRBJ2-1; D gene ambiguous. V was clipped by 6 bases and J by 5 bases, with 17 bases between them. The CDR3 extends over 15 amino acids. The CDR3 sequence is CASSFPPRNHNEQFL. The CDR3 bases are TGTGCCAGCAGCTTCCCTCCGCGGAACCACAATGAGCAGTTCCTC.

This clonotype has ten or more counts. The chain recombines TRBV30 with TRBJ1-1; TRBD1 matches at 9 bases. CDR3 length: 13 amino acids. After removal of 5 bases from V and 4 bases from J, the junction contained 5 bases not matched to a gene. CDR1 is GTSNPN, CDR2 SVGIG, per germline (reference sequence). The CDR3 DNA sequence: TGTGCCTGGGACAGGGGGATAATCACTGAAGCTTTCTTT. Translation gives CAWDRGIITEAFF.

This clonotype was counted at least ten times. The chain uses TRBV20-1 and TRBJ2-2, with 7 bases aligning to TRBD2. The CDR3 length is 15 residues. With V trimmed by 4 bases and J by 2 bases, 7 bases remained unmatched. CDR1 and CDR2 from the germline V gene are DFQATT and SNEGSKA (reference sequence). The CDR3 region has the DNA TGCAGTGCTACTAGCGGTAGATTTAACACCGGGGAGCTGTTTTTT. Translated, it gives CSATSGRFNTGELFF.

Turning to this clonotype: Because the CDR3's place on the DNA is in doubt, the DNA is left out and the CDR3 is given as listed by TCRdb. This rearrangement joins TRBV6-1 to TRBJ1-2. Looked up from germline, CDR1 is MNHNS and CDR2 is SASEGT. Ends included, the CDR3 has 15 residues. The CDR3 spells CASSVVAGGAYGYAF.

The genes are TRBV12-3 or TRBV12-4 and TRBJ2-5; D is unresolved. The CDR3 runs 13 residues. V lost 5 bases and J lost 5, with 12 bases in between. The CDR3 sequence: CASSLCPHETQYF. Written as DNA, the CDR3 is TGTGCCAGCAGTCTATGCCCCCATGAGACCCAGTACTTC.

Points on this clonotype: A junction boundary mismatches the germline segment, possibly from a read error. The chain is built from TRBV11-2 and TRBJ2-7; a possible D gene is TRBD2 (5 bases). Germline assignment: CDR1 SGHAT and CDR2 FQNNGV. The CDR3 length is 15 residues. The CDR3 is CVSSLVVGALYEQYF. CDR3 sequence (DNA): TGTGTCAGCAGCTTGGTTGTGGGAGCCCTTTACGAGCAGTATTTC.

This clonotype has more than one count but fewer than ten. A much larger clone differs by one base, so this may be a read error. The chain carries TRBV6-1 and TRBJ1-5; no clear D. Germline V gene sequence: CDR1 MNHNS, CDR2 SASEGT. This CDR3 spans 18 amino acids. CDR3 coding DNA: TGTGTCAGCAGTGAATCGGGAATTCAAACCCTTAGCAATCAGCCCCAGCATTTT. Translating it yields CVSSESGIQTLSNQPQHF.

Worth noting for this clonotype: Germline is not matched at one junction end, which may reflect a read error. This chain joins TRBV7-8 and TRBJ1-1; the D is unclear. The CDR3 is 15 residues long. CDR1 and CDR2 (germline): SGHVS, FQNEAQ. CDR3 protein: CDSSSPKMGNTEAFF. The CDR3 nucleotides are TGTGACAGCAGCTCCCCCAAGATGGGTAACACTGAAGCTTTCTTT.

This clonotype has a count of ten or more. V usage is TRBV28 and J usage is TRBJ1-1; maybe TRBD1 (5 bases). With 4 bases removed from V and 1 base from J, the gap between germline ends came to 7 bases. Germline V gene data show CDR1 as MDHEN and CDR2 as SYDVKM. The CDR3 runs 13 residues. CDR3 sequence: CASSYRRNTEAFF. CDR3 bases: TGTGCCAGCAGTTACAGGAGGAACACTGAAGCTTTCTTT.

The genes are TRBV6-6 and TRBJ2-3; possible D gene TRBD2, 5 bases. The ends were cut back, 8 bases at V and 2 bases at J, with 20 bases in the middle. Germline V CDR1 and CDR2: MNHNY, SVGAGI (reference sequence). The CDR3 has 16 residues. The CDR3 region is CASWGEGYSNTDTQYF. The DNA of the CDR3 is TGTGCCAGCTGGGGTGAGGGTTATTCGAACACAGATACGCAGTATTTT.

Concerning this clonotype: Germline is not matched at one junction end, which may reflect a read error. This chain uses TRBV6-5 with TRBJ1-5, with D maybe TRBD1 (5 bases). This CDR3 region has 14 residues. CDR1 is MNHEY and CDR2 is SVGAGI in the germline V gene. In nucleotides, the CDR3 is TGTGCCAACAGGCGACTTCAGGGAGGTCAGCCACAGCATTTT. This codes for CANRRLQGGQPQHF.

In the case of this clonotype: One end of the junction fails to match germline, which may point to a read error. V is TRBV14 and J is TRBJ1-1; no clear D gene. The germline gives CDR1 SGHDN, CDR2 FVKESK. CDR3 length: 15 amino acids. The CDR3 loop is CASSQMVGLRTEAFF. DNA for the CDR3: TGTGCCAGCAGCCAAATGGTAGGTTTGAGGACTGAAGCTTTCTTC.

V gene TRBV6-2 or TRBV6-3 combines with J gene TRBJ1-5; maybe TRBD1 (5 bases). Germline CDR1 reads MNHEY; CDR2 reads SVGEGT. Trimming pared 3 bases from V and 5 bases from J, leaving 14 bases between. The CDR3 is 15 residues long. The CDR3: CASSYDRLADQPQHF. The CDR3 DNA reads TGTGCCAGCAGTTATGACAGACTCGCCGATCAGCCCCAGCATTTT.

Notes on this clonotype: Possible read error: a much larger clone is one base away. CDR3 DNA sequence: TGTGCCAGCAGCTCACGGAAATACAATGAGCAGTTCTTC. Protein: CASSSRKYNEQFF. The chain employs TRBV7-9 and TRBJ2-1, with unresolved D. Trimming shortened V by 4 bases and J by 4 bases, and 8 bases separated the two germline ends. The germline gives CDR1 SEHNR, CDR2 FQNEAQ (reference sequence). The CDR3 sequence is 13 residues long.

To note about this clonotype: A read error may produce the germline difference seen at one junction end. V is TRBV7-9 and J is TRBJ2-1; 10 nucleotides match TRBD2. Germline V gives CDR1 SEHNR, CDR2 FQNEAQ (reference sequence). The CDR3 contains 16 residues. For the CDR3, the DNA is TGTGCCAGCAACTTATCTAGCGGGGGACCCTACAATGAGCAGTTCTTC. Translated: CASNLSSGGPYNEQFF.

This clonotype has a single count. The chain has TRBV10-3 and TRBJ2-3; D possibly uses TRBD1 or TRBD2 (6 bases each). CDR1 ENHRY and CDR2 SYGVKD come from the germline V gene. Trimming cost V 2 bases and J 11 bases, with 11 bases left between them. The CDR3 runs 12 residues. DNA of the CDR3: TGTGCCATCAGTGAGACGGGGGACATGCAGTATTTT. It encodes CAISETGDMQYF.

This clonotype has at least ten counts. The CDR3 spells CASSQEHGNTEAFF. CDR3 nucleotides: TGTGCCAGCAGCCAGGAGCATGGGAACACTGAAGCTTTCTTT. V usage is TRBV4-2 and J usage is TRBJ1-1; D unclear. Germline V gives CDR1 LGHNA, CDR2 YNFKEQ. This CDR3 is built from 14 residues. Trimming took off 3 bases at V and 1 base at J, with 9 bases between the two ends.

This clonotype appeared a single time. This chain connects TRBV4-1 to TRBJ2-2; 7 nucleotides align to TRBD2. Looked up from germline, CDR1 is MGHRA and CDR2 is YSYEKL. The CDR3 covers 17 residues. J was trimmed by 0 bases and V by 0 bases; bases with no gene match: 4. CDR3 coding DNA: TGCGCCAGCAGCCAAGAGCATGGGAGGGCGAACACCGGGGAGCTGTTTTTT. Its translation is CASSQEHGRANTGELFF.

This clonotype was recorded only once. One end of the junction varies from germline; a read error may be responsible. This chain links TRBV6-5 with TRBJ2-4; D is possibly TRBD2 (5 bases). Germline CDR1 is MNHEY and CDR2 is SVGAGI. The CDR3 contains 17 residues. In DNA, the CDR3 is TGTGCCAGCAGTTACTCTTCCGCCGATCTAGCCAAAAACATTCAGTATTTC. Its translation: CASSYSSADLAKNIQYF.

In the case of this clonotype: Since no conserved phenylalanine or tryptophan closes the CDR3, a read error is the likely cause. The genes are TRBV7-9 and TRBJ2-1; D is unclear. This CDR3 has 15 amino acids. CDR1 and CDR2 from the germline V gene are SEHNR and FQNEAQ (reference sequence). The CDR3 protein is CVSSLGGRRSGAQFS. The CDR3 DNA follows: TGTGTCAGCAGCTTAGGTGGCAGGCGGTCCGGTGCGCAGTTCTCC.

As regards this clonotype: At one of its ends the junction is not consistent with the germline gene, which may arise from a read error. This CDR3 reads CASSVGQLDSF. The CDR3 DNA reads TGTGCCAGCAGTGTGGGACAGCTGGATTCTTTT. V usage is TRBV6-1 and J usage is TRBJ1-5; 7 bases agree with TRBD1. CDR3 length: 11 residues. CDR1 MNHNS and CDR2 SASEGT come from the germline V gene.

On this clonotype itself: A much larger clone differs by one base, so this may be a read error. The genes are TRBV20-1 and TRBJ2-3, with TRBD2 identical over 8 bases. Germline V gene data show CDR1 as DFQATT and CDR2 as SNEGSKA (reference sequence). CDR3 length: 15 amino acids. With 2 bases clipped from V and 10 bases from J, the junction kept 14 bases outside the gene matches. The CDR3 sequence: CSARIAGWGDVAQYF. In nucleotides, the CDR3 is TGCAGTGCTAGAATAGCGGGGTGGGGCGATGTGGCGCAGTATTTT.

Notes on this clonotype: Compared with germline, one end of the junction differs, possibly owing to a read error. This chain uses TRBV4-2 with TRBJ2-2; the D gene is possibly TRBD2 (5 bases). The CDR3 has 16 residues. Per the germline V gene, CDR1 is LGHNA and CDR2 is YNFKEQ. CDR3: CASGQESGTNTGVLFF. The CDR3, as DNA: TGTGCCAGCGGCCAAGAGAGCGGAACGAACACCGGGGTGCTGTTTTTT.

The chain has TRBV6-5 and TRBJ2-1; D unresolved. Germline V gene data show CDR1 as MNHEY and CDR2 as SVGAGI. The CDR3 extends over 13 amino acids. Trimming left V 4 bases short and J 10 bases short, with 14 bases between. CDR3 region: CASSWAEVNEQFF. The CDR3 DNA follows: TGTGCCAGCAGTTGGGCAGAAGTCAACGAGCAGTTCTTC.

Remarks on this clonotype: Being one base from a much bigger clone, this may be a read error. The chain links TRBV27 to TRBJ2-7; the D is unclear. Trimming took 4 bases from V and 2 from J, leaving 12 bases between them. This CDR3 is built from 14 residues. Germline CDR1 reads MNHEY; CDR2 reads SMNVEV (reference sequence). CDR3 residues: CASSSLSEPYEQYF. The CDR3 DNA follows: TGTGCCAGCAGTTCCCTATCAGAGCCCTACGAGCAGTACTTC.